This TCR beta chain was captured by sequencing in a study of cytomegalovirus exposure and HLA in healthy donors. Study conclusions and caveats: Most sequenced TCRs were rare (though some public TCRs occurred in many donors).

60 Vbeta and 13 Jbeta primers were used in PCR. The repertoire was sequenced with immunoSEQ multiplex PCR; TCRdb's copy has only in-frame clones and lacks some. The data show over 90,000 clones, with 60% to 80% seen just once and roughly 8.9% held by the top ten. Of note for this clone: What it binds is not known.

Germline V CDR1 and CDR2: MDHEN, SYDVKM. The CDR3 contains 18 residues. The V segment lost 4 bases and the J segment 3 bases; nucleotides outside the gene matches: 10. The receptor comes from a male donor in good health and CMV-seropositive. Material for sequencing was PBMCs. The chain carries TRBV28 and TRBJ2-2; 11 nucleotides line up with TRBD2. The CDR3 reads CASSSAGTSGPYTGELFF. The CDR3 region has the DNA TGTGCCAGCAGTTCCGCCGGGACTAGCGGCCCTTACACCGGGGAGCTGTTTTTT.